This T cell receptor beta chain was recorded in a study of blood T cell repertoires in COVID-19. The protocol was immunoSEQ multiplex PCR, while the TCRdb copy is restricted to in-frame clones and leaves out a portion. Of fewer than 200,000 clones in the sample, approximately 80% were seen once. V lost 5 bases and J lost 13; bases outside the gene matches: 11. This CDR3 is built from 13 residues. Germline CDR1 LGHDT, CDR2 YNNKEL (reference sequence). Seattle participants joined during active infection and were tracked over time. This clonotype was sampled from a woman aged 40-49 years with COVID-19, enrolled during active disease. The specimen sequenced was peripheral blood. V gene TRBV3-1 (or the pseudogene TRBV3-2) combines with J gene TRBJ1-2, with 9 bases matching TRBD1. In DNA, the CDR3 is TGTGCCAGCAGCAAGACGTCAGGACAGGGGATCACCTTC. Translating it yields CASSKTSGQGITF.